One TCR beta chain is described in this entry. The data were obtained in a study of shared clonotypes between healthy human individuals. All the donors were Caucasian adults who lived in Nashville, Tennessee. DNA input for the unsorted PBMC replicate PCRs was around 0.3 ug, 30,000 or so T cell genomes. This table comes from immunoSEQ multiplex PCR, and its TCRdb copy is limited to in-frame clones, with some not included. The table includes fewer than 650,000 clones, 76% detected once. This TCR derives from a woman in her thirties or forties in good health. Some clones in this sample may be carry-over from other donors' samples. Sequencing used PBMCs.

The DNA of the CDR3 is TGTGCCAGCAGCGAAGTGCGACTGAAGGCTTTCTTT. Its protein is CASSEVRLKAFF. This chain uses TRBV7-9 with TRBJ1-1, with D unclear. Germline V gene sequence: CDR1 SEHNR, CDR2 FQNEAQ (reference sequence). The CDR3 consists of 12 residues. Trimming pared 5 bases from V and 11 bases from J, leaving 15 bases between.